A single sample is the source of the 5 T cell receptor beta chains below, sequenced in a study of blood T cells in healthy people across ages. Together with a sample-barcoded 5' primer, a J-beta primer mix was included in a second PCR lasting about 6 to 11 cycles. TCRdb reprocessed the 5' RACE reads via MiXCR and lists one record per CDR3 protein. The data show about 700,000 distinct CDR3 sequences, about a third seen once. Sequenced sample: blood. The receptors derive from a woman older than 75 in good health.

Remarks on this clonotype: This may stem from a read error, because a much larger clone lies one nucleotide away. The chain has TRBV9 and TRBJ2-7; D might be TRBD2 (5 bases). This CDR3 has 13 residues. The V end was cut by 7 bases, the J end by 4 bases, with 15 bases between. Germline V gene lookup returns CDR1 SGDLS and CDR2 YYNGEE. In DNA form, the CDR3 reads TGTGCCAGCGGAGGAGAGGGTTCGTACGAGCAGTACTTC. Protein: CASGGEGSYEQYF.

This clonotype was recorded many times. The chain employs TRBV7-2 and TRBJ1-2; the match to TRBD1 covers 9 bases. The CDR3 spans 13 residues. Germline-derived CDR1 and CDR2 are SGHTA and FQGNSA. The V and J ends lost 5 bases and 6 bases, in that order; junction bases with no gene match: 4. The CDR3 loop reads CASSRDRVNGYTF. The CDR3 region has the DNA TGTGCCAGCAGCCGGGACAGGGTGAATGGCTACACCTTC. Together with reference TRBV7-2 and TRBJ1-2, the CDR3 gives the full variable domain: GAGVSQSPSNKVTEKGKDVELRCDPISGHTALYWYRQSLGQGLEFLIYFQGNSAPDKSGLPSDRFSAERTGGSVSTLTIQRTQQEDSAVYLCASSRDRVNGYTFGSGTRLTVV.

This clonotype was detected once. With a much larger clone just one base away, this may be a read error. The chain employs TRBV20-1 and TRBJ1-1; the D is unclear. V was cut by 0 bases and J by 4 bases, with 21 bases left in between. The CDR3 has 17 amino acids. The germline gives CDR1 DFQATT, CDR2 SNEGSKA (reference sequence). The CDR3 loop reads CSARDHTRMGMSTEAFF. CDR3 DNA sequence: TGCAGTGCTAGAGATCATACCCGAATGGGGATGAGCACTGAAGCTTTCTTT.

This clonotype came up many times. The V call is TRBV12-3 or TRBV12-4, the J call TRBJ1-2; TRBD1 matches at 7 bases. The CDR3 is 15 amino acids. Trimming took 6 bases from V and 7 from J; bases not matched to a gene: 14. The CDR3 protein is CASSQLATGSGGYTF. CDR3 bases: TGTGCCAGCAGCCAACTCGCGACAGGGTCTGGTGGCTACACCTTC.

About this clonotype: The junction departs from germline at one end; a sequencing error may be responsible. The chain combines TRBV6-1 with TRBJ2-1, with 10 nucleotides matching TRBD1. Germline loops: CDR1 MNHNS, CDR2 SASEGT. The CDR3 has 13 residues. The CDR3 loop is CDSTRDRGETQFF. The CDR3 nucleotides are TGTGACAGCACTCGGGACAGGGGCGAGACCCAGTTCTTC.